The entry below describes one T cell receptor (beta chain). These data are taken from a study of blood T cell repertoires in COVID-19. As for the study in general: PBMCs, B-cell-depleted T cells, or T cells were the source of the cDNA or gDNA that made up the material.

TCRdb's copy holds only in-frame clones and misses some; the assay was immunoSEQ multiplex PCR. The repertoire holds some 280,000 clones, with approximately 88% as singletons. Trimming took 4 bases from V and 5 from J; bases not matched to a gene: 11. CDR1 is LNHDA, CDR2 SQIVND, per germline (reference sequence). This CDR3 spans 17 amino acids. This rearrangement joins TRBV19 to TRBJ1-2; 12 positions match TRBD1. The sequenced sample was peripheral blood. The receptor's source is a woman between 40 and 50 years old who had recovered from COVID-19. The chain's CDR3 is CASSTRDRGPVGYGYTF. In nucleotides, the CDR3 is TGTGCCAGTAGTACCCGGGACAGGGGGCCGGTCGGGTATGGCTACACCTTC. Combining the CDR3 with reference TRBV19 and TRBJ1-2 gives the whole variable domain DGGITQSPKYLFRKEGQNVTLSCEQNLNHDAMYWYRQDPGQGLRLIYYSQIVNDFQKGDIAEGYSVSREKKESFPLTVTSAQKNPTAFYLCASSTRDRGPVGYGYTFGSGTRLTVV.